This passage covers 7 T cell receptor beta chains from one sample sequenced in a study of cytomegalovirus exposure and HLA in healthy donors. The PCR contained 60 Vbeta and 13 Jbeta primers. Only in-frame clones appear in the TCRdb table, and some are missing; sequencing was by immunoSEQ multiplex PCR. The sample's table shows 150,000 to 250,000 clones. The specimen was PBMCs. These receptors came from a boy younger than 18 in good health and CMV-seronegative.

The chain carries TRBV30 and TRBJ2-1, with 7 positions matching TRBD2. The trim removed 5 bases at V and 1 base at J, leaving 5 bases unmatched. CDR1 is GTSNPN and CDR2 is SVGIG in the germline V gene (reference sequence). CDR3 length equals 14 residues. The CDR3 bases are TGTGCCTGGGCTGCGGGGGAATCCTACAATGAGCAGTTCTTC. Amino acids: CAWAAGESYNEQFF.

The chain joins TRBV2 to TRBJ1-5; 9 bases match TRBD1. Germline V CDR1 and CDR2: SNHLY, FYNNEI. CDR3 size: 13 residues. V shed 6 bases and J 4 bases; nucleotides not matched to a gene: 1. CDR3 sequence reads: CASRQGANQPQHF. As DNA, the CDR3 is TGTGCCAGCAGACAGGGGGCGAATCAGCCCCAGCATTTT.

The chain carries TRBV5-6 and TRBJ1-2, with 8 bases identical to TRBD1. CDR3 size: 15 residues. Germline trimming cut 1 base from V and 5 bases from J; bases unmatched to any gene: 7. Germline CDR1 is SGHDT and CDR2 is YYEEEE. CDR3 region: CASSLISTGVYGYTF. CDR3 nucleotides: TGTGCCAGCAGCTTGATTTCGACAGGGGTGTATGGCTACACCTTC.

The chain carries TRBV19 and TRBJ1-2; 8 nucleotides align to TRBD1. J lost 4 bases, V lost 9 bases, and 16 bases had no gene match. The CDR3 is made up of 16 amino acids. The germline V gene has CDR1 LNHDA and CDR2 SQIVND (reference sequence). CDR3 nucleotide sequence: TGTGCCAGCACACCCGTACAGGGGGTATGGAGCTATGGCTACACCTTC. It translates to CASTPVQGVWSYGYTF.

CDR3 sequence: CASSLVTANSPLHF. The DNA for the CDR3 is TGTGCCAGCAGTTTAGTGACAGCAAATTCACCCCTCCACTTT. The J gene is TRBJ1-6, the V gene TRBV27; TRBD1 might be the D (5 bases). V was trimmed by 2 bases and J by 7 bases, leaving 9 bases between them. This CDR3 is built from 14 residues. Germline CDR1 MNHEY, CDR2 SMNVEV (reference sequence).

The rearrangement joins TRBV27 to TRBJ1-1; 9 positions match TRBD1. Germline CDR1 MNHEY, CDR2 SMNVEV (reference sequence). Trimming cost V 7 bases and J 7 bases; bases outside gene matches: 13. There are 15 residues in the CDR3. The CDR3 here is CASTNLGQGQIEAFF. The CDR3 DNA is TGTGCCAGCACGAACCTGGGACAGGGCCAGATTGAAGCTTTCTTT.

This chain connects TRBV6-5 to TRBJ1-1; D remains unclear. This CDR3 is built from 14 residues. Germline V CDR1 and CDR2: MNHEY, SVGAGI. V lost 6 bases to trimming and J lost 2 bases, with 13 bases between them. In DNA form, the CDR3 reads TGTGCCAGCAGCCAAGGCGGCAGCAACACTGAAGCTTTCTTT. It is translated as CASSQGGSNTEAFF.